Sequencing of this T cell receptor beta chain was carried out in a study of tumor-infiltrating lymphocytes in primary liver carcinoma. The wider study: Those enrolled were patients of both sexes, who were aged 30 to 69 years.

V was pared by 5 bases and J by 6 bases, with 23 bases between. Germline assignment: CDR1 SGHAT and CDR2 FQDESV (reference sequence). The CDR3 has 16 residues. The investigators made TCR beta cDNA from roughly 0.45 ug total RNA, using a constant-region primer. Investigators got TCR beta libraries out of three nested multiplex PCR rounds, done with slightly modified ARM-PCR. With TRBV1-TRBV30 forward primers and a C-beta reverse primer, the first two PCR rounds were run for about 10 cycles each. TCRdb re-called the multiplex PCR reads through MiXCR, storing one row per CDR3 protein. The table lists 20,000 to 25,000 distinct CDR3 sequences, approximately 70% of them singletons, with more than 35% in the top ten. Co-extraction of both nucleic acids (RNA and DNA) used roughly 18-32 mg of unsorted bulk tissue.

The clonotype comes from a middle-aged man with primary liver carcinoma and hepatitis B virus infection. What was sequenced was liver tumor tissue from sampling region 1. Sample subset: tumor region T1, superior pole. The chain joins TRBV11-1 to TRBJ2-7; D unresolved. CDR3: CASSPRGSFSLCEQYF. The DNA for the CDR3 is TGTGCCAGCAGCCCAAGAGGCTCTTTCAGTCTCTGCGAGCAGTACTTC.